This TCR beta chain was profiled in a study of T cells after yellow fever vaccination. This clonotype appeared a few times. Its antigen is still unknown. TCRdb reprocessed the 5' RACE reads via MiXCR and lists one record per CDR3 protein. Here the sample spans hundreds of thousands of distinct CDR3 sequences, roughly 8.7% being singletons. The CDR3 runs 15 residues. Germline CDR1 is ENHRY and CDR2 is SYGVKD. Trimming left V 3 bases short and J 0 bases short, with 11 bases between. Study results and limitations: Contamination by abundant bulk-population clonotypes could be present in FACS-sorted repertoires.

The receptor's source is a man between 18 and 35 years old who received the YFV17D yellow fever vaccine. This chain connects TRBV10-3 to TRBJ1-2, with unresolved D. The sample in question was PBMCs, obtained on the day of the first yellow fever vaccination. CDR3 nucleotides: TGTGCCATCAGTGAAAGACCGGGAACTAACTATGGCTACACCTTC. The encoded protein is CAISERPGTNYGYTF.